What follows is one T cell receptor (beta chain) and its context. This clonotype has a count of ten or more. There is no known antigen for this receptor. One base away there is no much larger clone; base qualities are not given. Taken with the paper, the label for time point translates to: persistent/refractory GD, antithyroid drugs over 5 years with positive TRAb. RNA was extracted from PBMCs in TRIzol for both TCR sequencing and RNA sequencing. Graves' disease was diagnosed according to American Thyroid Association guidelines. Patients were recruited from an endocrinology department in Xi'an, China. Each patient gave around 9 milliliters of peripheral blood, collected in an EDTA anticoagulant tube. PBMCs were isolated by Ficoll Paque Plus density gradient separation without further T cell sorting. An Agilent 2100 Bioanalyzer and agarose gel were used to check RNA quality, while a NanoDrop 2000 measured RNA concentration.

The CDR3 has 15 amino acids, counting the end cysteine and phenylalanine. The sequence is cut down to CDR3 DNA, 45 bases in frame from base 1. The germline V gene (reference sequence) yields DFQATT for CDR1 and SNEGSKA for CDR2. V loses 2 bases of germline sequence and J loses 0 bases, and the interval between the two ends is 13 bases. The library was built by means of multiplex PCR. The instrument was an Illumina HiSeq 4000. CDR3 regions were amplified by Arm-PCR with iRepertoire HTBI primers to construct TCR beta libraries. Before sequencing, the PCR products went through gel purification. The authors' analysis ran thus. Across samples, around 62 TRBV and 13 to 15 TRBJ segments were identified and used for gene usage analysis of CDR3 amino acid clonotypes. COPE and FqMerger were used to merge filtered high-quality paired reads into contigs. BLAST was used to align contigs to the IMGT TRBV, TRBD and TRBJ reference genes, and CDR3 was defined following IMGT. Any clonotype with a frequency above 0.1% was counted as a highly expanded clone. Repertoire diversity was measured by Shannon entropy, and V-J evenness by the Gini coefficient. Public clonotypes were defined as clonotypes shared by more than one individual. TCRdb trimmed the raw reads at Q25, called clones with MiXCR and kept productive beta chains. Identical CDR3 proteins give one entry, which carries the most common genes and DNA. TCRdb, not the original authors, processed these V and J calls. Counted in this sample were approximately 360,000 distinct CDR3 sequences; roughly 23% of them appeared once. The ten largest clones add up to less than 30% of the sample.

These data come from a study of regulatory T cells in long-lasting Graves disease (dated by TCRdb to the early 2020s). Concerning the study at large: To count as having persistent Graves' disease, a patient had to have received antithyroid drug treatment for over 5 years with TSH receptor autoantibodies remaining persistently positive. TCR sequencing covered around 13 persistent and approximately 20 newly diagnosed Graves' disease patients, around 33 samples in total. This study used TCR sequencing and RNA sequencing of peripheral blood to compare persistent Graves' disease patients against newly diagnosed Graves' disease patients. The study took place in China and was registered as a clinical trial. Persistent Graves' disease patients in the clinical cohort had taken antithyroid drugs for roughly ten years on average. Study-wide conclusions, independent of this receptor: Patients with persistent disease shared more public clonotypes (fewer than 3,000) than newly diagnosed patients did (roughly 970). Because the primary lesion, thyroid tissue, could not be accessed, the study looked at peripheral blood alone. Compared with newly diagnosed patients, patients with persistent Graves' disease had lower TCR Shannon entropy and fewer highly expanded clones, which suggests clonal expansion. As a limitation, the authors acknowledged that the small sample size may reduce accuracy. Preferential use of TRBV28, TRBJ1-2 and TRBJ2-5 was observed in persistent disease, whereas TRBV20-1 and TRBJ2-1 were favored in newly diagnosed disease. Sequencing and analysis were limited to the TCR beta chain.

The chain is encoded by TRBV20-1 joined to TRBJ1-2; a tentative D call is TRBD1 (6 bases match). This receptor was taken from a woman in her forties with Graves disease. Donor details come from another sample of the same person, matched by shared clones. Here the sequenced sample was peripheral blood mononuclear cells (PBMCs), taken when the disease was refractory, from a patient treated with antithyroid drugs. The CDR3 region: CSARIPGHPNYGYTF. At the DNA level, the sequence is TGCAGTGCTAGAATACCGGGACACCCTAACTATGGCTACACCTTC.